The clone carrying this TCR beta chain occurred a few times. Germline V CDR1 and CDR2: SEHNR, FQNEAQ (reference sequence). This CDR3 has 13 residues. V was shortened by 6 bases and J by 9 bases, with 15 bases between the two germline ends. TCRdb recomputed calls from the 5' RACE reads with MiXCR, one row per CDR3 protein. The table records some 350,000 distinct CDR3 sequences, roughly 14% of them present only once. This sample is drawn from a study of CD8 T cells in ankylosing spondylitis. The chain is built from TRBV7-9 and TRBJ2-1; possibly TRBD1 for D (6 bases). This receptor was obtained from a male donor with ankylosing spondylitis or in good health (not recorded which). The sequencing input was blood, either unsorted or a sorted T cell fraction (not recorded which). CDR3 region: CASSSRGTSEQFF. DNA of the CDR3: TGTGCCAGCAGTTCCAGGGGAACGAGTGAGCAGTTCTTC.